Listed below are T cell receptor beta chains from one sample, sequenced in a study of cytomegalovirus exposure and HLA in healthy donors. Method: immunoSEQ multiplex PCR; TCRdb's copy keeps in-frame clones and lacks some. The data hold around 73,000 clones, with around nine tenths observed a single time. The sample taken for sequencing was PBMCs. All receptors derive from a woman aged 18 to 35 in good health and CMV-seropositive. Both conserved end residues are part of each CDR3. A D gene is named only where the DNA matches it firmly. Only some rows state a clone size, as once, few, many or a class for expanded clones.

length,V,D,J,size,CDR3,DNA
16,TRBV6-6,-,TRBJ1-1,-,CASSYSPREGSTEAFF,TGTGCCAGCAGTTACTCCCCAAGGGAGGGGAGCACTGAAGCTTTCTTT
15,TRBV5-1,-,TRBJ2-5,-,CASSWGQVPQETQYF,TGCGCCAGCAGCTGGGGACAAGTGCCGCAAGAGACCCAGTACTTC
14,TRBV28,-,TRBJ1-2,-,CASSVHWGPYGYTF,TGTGCCAGCAGCGTTCATTGGGGGCCCTATGGCTACACCTTC
15,TRBV28,TRBD2,TRBJ2-7,-,CASAAGTSYYYEQYF,TGTGCCAGCGCAGCCGGGACTAGCTACTACTACGAGCAGTACTTC
15,TRBV9,TRBD2,TRBJ2-1,-,CASSASGSVYNEQFF,TGTGCCAGCAGCGCTAGCGGGAGTGTGTACAATGAGCAGTTCTTC
15,TRBV5-1,TRBD1,TRBJ1-6,-,CASSLVGTVNSPLHF,TGCGCCAGCAGCTTGGTCGGGACAGTTAATTCACCCCTCCACTTT
15,TRBV5-5,TRBD2,TRBJ2-7,once,CASSLALAGAYEQYF,TGTGCCAGCAGCTTGGCACTAGCGGGAGCCTACGAGCAGTACTTC
15,TRBV4-1,-,TRBJ2-7,-,CASSQELPRAYEQYF,TGCGCCAGCAGCCAAGAACTCCCCAGGGCCTACGAGCAGTACTTC
14,TRBV7-9,-,TRBJ2-7,-,CASSSSGASGEQYF,TGTGCCAGCAGCTCATCAGGGGCCTCTGGCGAGCAGTACTTC
16,TRBV14,-,TRBJ1-4,-,CASSLKIIGAYEKLFF,TGTGCCAGCAGCCTCAAAATCATAGGAGCCTATGAAAAACTGTTTTTT
13,TRBV19,TRBD1,TRBJ2-5,-,CASSTTGGETQYF,TGTGCCAGTAGTACGACAGGGGGAGAGACCCAGTACTTC
15,TRBV7-2,TRBD1,TRBJ2-7,-,CASSLRAGGRGEQYF,TGTGCCAGCAGCTTACGGGCAGGGGGTAGAGGGGAGCAGTACTTC
15,TRBV9,TRBD2,TRBJ2-2,once,CASSPGGRNTGELFF,TGTGCCAGCAGCCCAGGCGGGAGGAACACCGGGGAGCTGTTTTTT
15,TRBV6-5,TRBD2,TRBJ2-7,-,CASSPSRGGTYEQYF,TGTGCCAGCAGTCCCTCACGCGGGGGGACCTACGAGCAGTACTTC
16,TRBV5-4,TRBD2,TRBJ2-2,-,CASSLLAGGPAGELFF,TGTGCCAGCAGCTTACTAGCGGGAGGGCCAGCAGGGGAGCTGTTTTTT
13,TRBV7-9,-,TRBJ2-1,-,CASLFQENNEQFF,TGTGCCAGCCTTTTTCAGGAAAACAATGAGCAGTTCTTC
16,TRBV30,TRBD1,TRBJ1-2,-,CAWSVRPGQEAGGYTF,TGTGCCTGGAGTGTCCGACCCGGACAGGAAGCAGGTGGCTACACCTTC
14,TRBV13,-,TRBJ2-5,once,CASSIRGQQETQYF,TGTGCCAGCAGCATAAGAGGACAGCAAGAGACCCAGTACTTC
17,TRBV9,-,TRBJ2-1,-,CASSVGPNIDYYNEQFF,TGTGCCAGCAGCGTAGGGCCGAACATAGACTATTACAATGAGCAGTTCTTC
15,TRBV18,-,TRBJ2-3,-,CASSPDRLHGNTQYF,TGTGCCAGCTCACCCGACAGGCTACACGGGAATACGCAGTATTTT
15,TRBV7-2,-,TRBJ2-7,-,CASRGRDSPRDEQYF,TGTGCCAGCAGGGGCCGGGACTCGCCTCGGGACGAGCAGTACTTC
15,TRBV4-3,TRBD1,TRBJ1-5,-,CASSQDRGQNQPQHF,TGCGCCAGCAGCCAAGACAGGGGGCAGAATCAGCCCCAGCATTTT